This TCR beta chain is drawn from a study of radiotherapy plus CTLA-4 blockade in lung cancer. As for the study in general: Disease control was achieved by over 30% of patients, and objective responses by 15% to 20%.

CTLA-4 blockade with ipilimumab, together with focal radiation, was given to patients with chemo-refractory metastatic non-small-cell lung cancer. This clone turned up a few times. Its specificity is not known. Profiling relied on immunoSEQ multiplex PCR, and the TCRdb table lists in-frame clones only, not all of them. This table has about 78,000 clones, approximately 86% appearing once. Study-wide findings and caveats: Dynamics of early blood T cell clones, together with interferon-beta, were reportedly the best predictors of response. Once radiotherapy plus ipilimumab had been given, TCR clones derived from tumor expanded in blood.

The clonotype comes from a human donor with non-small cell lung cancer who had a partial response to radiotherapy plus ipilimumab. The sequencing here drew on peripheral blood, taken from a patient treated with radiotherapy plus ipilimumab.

CDR3 in DNA: TGTGCCAGTAGCGAAAATGGACAGGGGGAAACTGAAGCTTTCTTT. It is translated as CASSENGQGETEAFF. The gene calls are TRBV19 and TRBJ1-1; 10 positions match TRBD1. The length of the CDR3 is 15 residues. V lost 6 bases to trimming and J lost 5 bases; unmatched junction nucleotides: 9. Per germline, CDR1 LNHDA and CDR2 SQIVND (reference sequence).